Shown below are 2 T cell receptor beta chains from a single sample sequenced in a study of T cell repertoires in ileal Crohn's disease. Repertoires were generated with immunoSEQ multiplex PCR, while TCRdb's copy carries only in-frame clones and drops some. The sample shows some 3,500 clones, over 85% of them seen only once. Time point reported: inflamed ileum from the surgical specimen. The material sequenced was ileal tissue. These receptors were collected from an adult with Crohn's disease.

DNA for the CDR3: TGTGCCAGCAGTGGGGGTCCAGGGAATGGGGAGACCCAGTACTTC. It is translated as CASSGGPGNGETQYF. This chain links TRBV2 with TRBJ2-5; tentative D call: TRBD1 (5 bases). CDR3 length: 15 residues. The germline V gene has CDR1 SNHLY and CDR2 FYNNEI. With 4 bases removed from V and 5 bases from J, the gap between germline ends came to 17 bases. Together with reference TRBV2 and TRBJ2-5, the CDR3 gives the full variable domain: EPEVTQTPSHQVTQMGQEVILRCVPISNHLYFYWYRQILGQKVEFLVSFYNNEISEKSEIFDDQFSVERPDGSNFTLKIRSTKLEDSAMYFCASSGGPGNGETQYFGPGTRLLVL.

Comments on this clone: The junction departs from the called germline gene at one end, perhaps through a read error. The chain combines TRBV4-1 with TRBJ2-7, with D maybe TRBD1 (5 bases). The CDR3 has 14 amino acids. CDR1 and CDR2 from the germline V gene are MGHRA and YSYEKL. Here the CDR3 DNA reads TGCGCCAGCAGCCAAGAACAGGCCTCCGACGAGCAGTACTTC. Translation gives CASSQEQASDEQYF.